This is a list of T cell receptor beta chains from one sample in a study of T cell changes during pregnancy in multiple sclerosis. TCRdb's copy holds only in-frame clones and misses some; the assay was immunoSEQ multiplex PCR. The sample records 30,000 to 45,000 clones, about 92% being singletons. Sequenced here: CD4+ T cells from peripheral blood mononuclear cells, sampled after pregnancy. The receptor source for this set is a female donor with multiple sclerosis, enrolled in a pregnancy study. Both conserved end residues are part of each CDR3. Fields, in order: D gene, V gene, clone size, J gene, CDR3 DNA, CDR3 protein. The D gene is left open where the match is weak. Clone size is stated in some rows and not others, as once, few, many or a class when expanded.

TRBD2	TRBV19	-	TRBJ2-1	TGTGCCAGTAGTATTGAACTAGCGGGAAATGAGCAGTTCTTC	CASSIELAGNEQFF
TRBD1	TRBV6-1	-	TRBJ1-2	TGTGCCAGCAGTGTCCTGGGACAGGGGAGTTGGACCTATGGCTACACCTTC	CASSVLGQGSWTYGYTF
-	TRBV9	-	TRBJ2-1	TGTGCCAGCAGCGTGGGGGCCCTCAACAATGAGCAGTTCTTC	CASSVGALNNEQFF
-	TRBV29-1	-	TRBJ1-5	TGCAGCGTTGGGCAGGGGTACCAGCCCCAGCATTTT	CSVGQGYQPQHF
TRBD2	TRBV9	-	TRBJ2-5	TGTGCCAGCAGCGTAGGGACACTAGCGGTGGGCCAAGAGACCCAGTACTTC	CASSVGTLAVGQETQYF
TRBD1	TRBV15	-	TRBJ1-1	TGTGCCACCAGCAGTAACAGGGGAATGAACACTGAAGCTTTCTTT	CATSSNRGMNTEAFF
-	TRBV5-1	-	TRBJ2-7	TGCGCCAGCAGGATGGACTCTGGAACGTTGGGAGAGCAGTACTTC	CASRMDSGTLGEQYF
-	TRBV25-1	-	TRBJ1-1	TGTGCCAGCAGTGCCGGGTTTAAAGCTGAAGCTTTCTTT	CASSAGFKAEAFF
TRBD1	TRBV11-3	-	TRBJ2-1	TGTGCCAGCAGCTTAGGTGGGGGGGACAGGGCTGTCAATGAGCAGTTCTTC	CASSLGGGDRAVNEQFF
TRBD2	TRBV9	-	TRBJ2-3	TGTGCCAGCAGCCCGAGCGGGACTCCCACAGATACGCAGTATTTT	CASSPSGTPTDTQYF
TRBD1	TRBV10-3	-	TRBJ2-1	TGTGCCATCAGCGTTAGTCCGGCAGGGGGCCTCGACAATGAGCAGTTCTTC	CAISVSPAGGLDNEQFF
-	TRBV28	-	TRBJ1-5	TGTGCCAGCAGTGTACAGCAGCCCCAGCATTTT	CASSVQQPQHF
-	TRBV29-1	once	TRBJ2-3	TGCAGCGTTGAAAGCACGGGACATCAACTCACCGATACGCAGTATTTT	CSVESTGHQLTDTQYF
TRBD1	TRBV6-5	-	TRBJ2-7	TGTGCCAGCAGCTACGGGACAGGGACGGGAGAGCAGTACTTC	CASSYGTGTGEQYF
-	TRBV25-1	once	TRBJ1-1	TGTGCCAGCCATGGCGTCGGGAACCCGAACACTGAAGCTTTCTTT	CASHGVGNPNTEAFF
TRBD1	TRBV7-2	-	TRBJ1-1	TGTGCCAGCAGCACAGAACAGGGGCGGAGGAACACTGAAGCTTTCTTT	CASSTEQGRRNTEAFF
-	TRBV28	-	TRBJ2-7	TGTGCCAGCAGCCCGGGACTCACCCGACCCTACGAGCAGTACTTC	CASSPGLTRPYEQYF
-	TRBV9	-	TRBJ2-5	TGTGCCAGCAGCTCATCTCCAGGGGGAGGAGAGACCCAGTACTTC	CASSSSPGGGETQYF
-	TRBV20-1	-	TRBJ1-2	TGCAGTGCTAGAGGGCATTTTGGCTACACCTTC	CSARGHFGYTF
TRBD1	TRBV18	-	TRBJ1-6	TGTGCCAGCTCACCGGTTGTGATGGGGACAGCGGAAAATTCACCCCTCCACTTT	CASSPVVMGTAENSPLHF
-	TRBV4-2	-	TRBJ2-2	TGTGCCAGCAGCCAAGAGTTGGAGGGGGCCACCGGGGAGCTGTTTTTT	CASSQELEGATGELFF
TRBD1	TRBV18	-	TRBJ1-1	TGTGCCAGCTCATATTATACAGGGGGCAGGGACACTGAAGCTTTCTTT	CASSYYTGGRDTEAFF
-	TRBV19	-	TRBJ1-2	TGTGCCAGTAGTAGGCCGGGGATAGGCTATGGCTACACCTTC	CASSRPGIGYGYTF
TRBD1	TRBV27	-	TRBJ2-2	TGTGCCAGCAGTCCCCGGATCGACAGGGGCGGTAACACCGGGGAGCTGTTTTTT	CASSPRIDRGGNTGELFF
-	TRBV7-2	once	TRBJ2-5	TGTGCCAGCAGCTTAGAGGGGATAGGAGAGACCCAGTACTTC	CASSLEGIGETQYF
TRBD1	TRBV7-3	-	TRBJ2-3	TGTGCCAGCAGCTTAGCGACAGGGGGGGGTAGCACAGATACGCAGTATTTT	CASSLATGGGSTDTQYF
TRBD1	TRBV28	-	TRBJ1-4	TGTGCCAGCAGTTTATCAGGGGGAGAAAAACTGTTTTTT	CASSLSGGEKLFF
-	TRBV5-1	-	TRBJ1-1	TGCGCCAGCAGCTGGGAGGCGAACACTGAAGCTTTCTTT	CASSWEANTEAFF
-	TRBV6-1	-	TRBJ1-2	TGTGCCAGCAGTGAAGACGCAGGGGCGGATGGCTACACCTTC	CASSEDAGADGYTF
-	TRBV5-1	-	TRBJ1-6	TGCGCCAGCAGCTCGAGAGGTAATTCACCCCTCCACTTT	CASSSRGNSPLHF
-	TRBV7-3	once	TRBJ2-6	TGTGCCAGCAGCTCTTCAACTGCTGGGGCCAACGTCCTGACTTTC	CASSSSTAGANVLTF
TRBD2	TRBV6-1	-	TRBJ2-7	TGTGCCCTGGAGGAGAGCGGGAGGTTTTACGAGCAGTACTTC	CALEESGRFYEQYF
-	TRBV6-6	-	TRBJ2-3	TGTGCCAGCATTGACAGGTCCTCTAGCACAGATACGCAGTATTTT	CASIDRSSSTDTQYF
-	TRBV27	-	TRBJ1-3	TGTGCCAGCAGGCGTTCAACAGGGTCTCGCGGAAACACCATATATTTT	CASRRSTGSRGNTIYF
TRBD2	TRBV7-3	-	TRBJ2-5	TGTGCCAGCAGCTTAGCTAGCGGGAGGTGGGAGACCCAGTACTTC	CASSLASGRWETQYF
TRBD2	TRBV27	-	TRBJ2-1	TGTGCCAGCAGCTGGACTAGCGGGGGGAGTAATGAGCAGTTCTTC	CASSWTSGGSNEQFF
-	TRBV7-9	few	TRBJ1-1	TGTGCCAGCAGCTTCCCGGGACACCCGAACACTGAAGCTTTCTTT	CASSFPGHPNTEAFF